A single sample is the source of the 28 T cell receptor beta chains below, sequenced in a study of human thymus T cells. In corrective heart surgery, resections were taken, and these provided the thymus tissue. Profiled with immunoSEQ multiplex PCR; TCRdb holds only in-frame clones, not every one. Of some 130,000 clones listed, just under 95% were seen once; the top ten hold 0.02% to 0.03%. Material: thymus tissue. The receptors originated from a boy under two years old with a congenital heart defect but otherwise immunologically healthy.

The chain carries TRBV5-1 and TRBJ2-7; D is undetermined. V shed 2 bases and J shed 4 bases, with 10 bases lying between them. This CDR3 is built from 13 residues. Looked up from germline, CDR1 is SGHRS and CDR2 is YFSETQ. This CDR3 reads CASSFTGEYEQYF. The CDR3 coding sequence is TGCGCCAGCAGCTTTACTGGGGAATACGAGCAGTACTTC. The full variable domain, completed using reference TRBV5-1 and TRBJ2-7, is KAGVTQTPRYLIKTRGQQVTLSCSPISGHRSVSWYQQTPGQGLQFLFEYFSETQRNKGNFPGRFSGRQFSNSRSEMNVSTLELGDSALYLCASSFTGEYEQYFGPGTRLTVT.

This clone showed up just once. The V call is TRBV28, the J call TRBJ2-7; D is unresolved. CDR1 and CDR2 (germline): MDHEN, SYDVKM. V dropped 6 bases and J dropped 3 bases, with 21 bases sitting between them. The CDR3 totals 16 residues. The CDR3 loop is CASSPRKLSHYYEQYF. In nucleotides, the CDR3 is TGTGCCAGCAGCCCCAGGAAATTGAGTCATTACTACGAGCAGTACTTC.

The table lists this clone with a count of one. V gene TRBV28 combines with J gene TRBJ2-7; tentatively, D is TRBD1 (5 bases). CDR1 is MDHEN and CDR2 is SYDVKM in the germline V gene. This CDR3 is 12 amino acids long. V was cut by 4 bases and J by 7 bases, with 11 bases left in between. This CDR3 reads CASSYRRDEQYF. The CDR3 coding sequence is TGTGCCAGCAGTTACAGGAGAGATGAGCAGTACTTC.

V and J are TRBV5-1 and TRBJ2-3, with D unresolved. Between the trimmed V and J ends, which lost 1 base and 0 bases, there was a span of 15 bases. This CDR3 contains 17 residues. Per germline, CDR1 SGHRS and CDR2 YFSETQ. The CDR3 coding sequence is TGCGCCAGCAGCTTGAAGTTGAGGACCTCTAGCACAGATACGCAGTATTTT. Amino acids: CASSLKLRTSSTDTQYF.

V gene TRBV5-1 combines with J gene TRBJ2-1; possible D gene TRBD2, 6 bases. V lost 0 bases and J 0 bases, leaving 10 bases between the germline ends. This CDR3 has 16 residues. Germline lookup yields CDR1 SGHRS and CDR2 YFSETQ. The CDR3 loop reads CASSLGRVFSYNEQFF. CDR3 nucleotide sequence: TGCGCCAGCAGCTTGGGGAGGGTTTTCTCCTACAATGAGCAGTTCTTC.

The rearrangement uses TRBV10-2 and TRBJ1-1, with D possibly being TRBD1 (6 bases). Per the germline V gene, CDR1 is WSHSY and CDR2 is SAAADI. V was shortened by 3 bases and J by 1 base, with 9 bases between the two germline ends. This CDR3 has 14 residues. The CDR3 reads CASSEGGQNTEAFF. The CDR3 bases are TGCGCCAGCAGTGAAGGGGGGCAGAACACTGAAGCTTTCTTT.

The CDR3 DNA follows: TGTGCCTCACACGCTCAGGGTGGGGGAAACACCATATATTTT. It codes for CASHAQGGGNTIYF. V usage is TRBV30 and J usage is TRBJ1-3, with a tentative D call TRBD1 (5 bases). The V and J ends lost 7 bases and 4 bases respectively, with 17 bases between them. The CDR3 length is 14 residues. In germline, CDR1 is GTSNPN, CDR2 SVGIG (reference sequence).

The genes are TRBV13 and TRBJ2-5; TRBD2 matches at 12 bases. The length of the CDR3 is 14 residues. The V and J ends lost 5 bases and 4 bases, in that order; junction bases with no gene match: 2. Germline V gives CDR1 PRHDT, CDR2 FYEKMQ (reference sequence). CDR3: CASSAGLAGETQYF. CDR3 sequence (DNA): TGTGCCAGCAGCGCGGGACTAGCGGGAGAGACCCAGTACTTC.

The V gene is TRBV4-1, the J gene TRBJ2-7; TRBD1 matches at 9 bases. This CDR3 contains 18 residues. The V segment lost 0 bases and the J segment 2 bases; nucleotides outside the gene matches: 11. From germline, CDR1 is MGHRA and CDR2 YSYEKL. CDR3 in amino acids: CASSQDLDRGVKTYEQYF. DNA for the CDR3: TGCGCCAGCAGCCAAGATCTGGACAGGGGAGTGAAAACCTACGAGCAGTACTTC.

This chain uses TRBV6-5 with TRBJ2-5; D perhaps matches TRBD2 (6 bases). Germline V gene data show CDR1 as MNHEY and CDR2 as SVGAGI. V was cut by 7 bases and J by 2 bases, with 14 bases left in between. The CDR3 spans 14 residues. CDR3 amino acids: CASTSRGRQETQYF. As DNA, the CDR3 is TGTGCCAGCACCTCGCGGGGACGGCAAGAGACCCAGTACTTC.

The J gene is TRBJ2-7, the V gene TRBV6-6; 9 nucleotides match TRBD2. Per germline, CDR1 MNHNY and CDR2 SVGAGI (reference sequence). The CDR3 has 16 residues. The V and J ends lost 4 bases and 4 bases, in that order; junction bases with no gene match: 11. The CDR3 DNA reads TGTGCCAGCAGTTCCGTACCCGTGCTAGCGGGGTACGAGCAGTACTTC. Amino acid sequence: CASSSVPVLAGYEQYF.

The genes are TRBV19 and TRBJ2-6; 7 nucleotides match TRBD1. The V gene end was trimmed by 6 bases and the J gene end by 2 bases; junction bases not matched to a gene: 7. The germline gives CDR1 LNHDA, CDR2 SQIVND (reference sequence). The CDR3 spans 16 residues. The CDR3 here is CASRELQGTGANVLTF. DNA of the CDR3: TGTGCCAGTAGAGAACTACAGGGGACTGGGGCCAACGTCCTGACTTTC.

The chain links TRBV5-4 to TRBJ2-7; TRBD2 is a possible D gene (7 bases). This CDR3 comprises 15 residues. In germline, CDR1 is SGHNT, CDR2 YYREEE (reference sequence). V lost 4 bases, J lost 6 bases, and 20 bases lay in between. CDR3 bases: TGTGCCAGCAGCCGCGCGGGGGCCGTGTATGGCGAGCAGTACTTC. It specifies CASSRAGAVYGEQYF.

The genes are TRBV5-8 and TRBJ2-3; 7 bases line up with TRBD2. Germline V gene data show CDR1 as SGHTS and CDR2 as YDEGEE. The V gene end was trimmed by 2 bases and the J gene end by 6 bases; junction bases not matched to a gene: 6. The length of the CDR3 is 14 residues. The CDR3 here is CASSFSSGVDTQYF. Here the CDR3 DNA reads TGTGCCAGCAGCTTCTCTAGCGGAGTGGATACGCAGTATTTT.

J is TRBJ1-1 and V is TRBV6-1; 8 nucleotides align to TRBD1. V lost 1 base, J lost 13 bases, and 14 bases stayed unmatched. The CDR3 runs 15 residues. CDR1 and CDR2 from the germline V gene are MNHNS and SASEGT. CDR3 bases: TGTGCCAGCAGTGAAGTGGACAGGGCCCCTTGGTTCGATTTCTTT. It specifies CASSEVDRAPWFDFF.

CDR3 DNA sequence: TGTGCCAGCAGCCATGGGGCACTAGCGGGGGAGCAAGAGACCCAGTACTTC. Translation: CASSHGALAGEQETQYF. The chain joins TRBV7-2 to TRBJ2-5; TRBD2 matches 11 bases. The V and J ends lost 5 bases and 2 bases, in that order; junction bases with no gene match: 10. Germline V gene data show CDR1 as SGHTA and CDR2 as FQGNSA. This CDR3 has 17 amino acids.

This chain joins TRBV28 and TRBJ1-2; D is unresolved. CDR3 length: 16 residues. The germline gives CDR1 MDHEN, CDR2 SYDVKM. Trimming took off 6 bases at V and 5 bases at J, with 22 bases between the two ends. The CDR3 nucleotides read TGTGCCAGCAGCCGTTACCCCCAGCAGTTTCTATATGGCTACACCTTC. This translates into CASSRYPQQFLYGYTF.

The rearrangement links TRBV7-2 to TRBJ2-7, with TRBD1 matching over 9 bases. The germline gives CDR1 SGHTA, CDR2 FQGNSA. V lost 5 bases, J lost 4 bases, and 12 bases stayed unmatched. The CDR3 totals 16 residues. In DNA, the CDR3 is TGTGCCAGCAGCCCCTCGGGACAGGGCGAAAGGTACGAGCAGTACTTC. As protein: CASSPSGQGERYEQYF.

V usage is TRBV27 and J usage is TRBJ2-7; D may be TRBD1 (6 bases). Germline CDR1 MNHEY, CDR2 SMNVEV (reference sequence). Deletions cut 6 bases from V and 1 base from J, with 13 bases between. This CDR3 has 14 residues. DNA of the CDR3: TGTGCCAGCAGATCCAGGGGCCAGTCCTACGAGCAGTACTTC. Amino acids: CASRSRGQSYEQYF.

The rearrangement uses TRBV4-3 and TRBJ2-1; D gene unclear. V lost 4 bases and J 4 bases, leaving 17 bases between the germline ends. There are 16 residues in the CDR3. Germline-derived CDR1 and CDR2 are LGHNA and YSLEER. Written as DNA, the CDR3 is TGCGCCAGCAGCCGGAAGGTGTTAGGCTCGTACAATGAGCAGTTCTTC. It is translated as CASSRKVLGSYNEQFF.

This sequence joins TRBV5-6 and TRBJ2-2; a weak D match, TRBD1 (6 bases). From germline, CDR1 is SGHDT and CDR2 YYEEEE. V lost 1 base to trimming and J lost 1 base, with 17 bases between them. This CDR3 comprises 18 residues. CDR3 nucleotide sequence: TGTGCCAGCAGCTTGATTAATGGTAGGGGGATGAACACCGGGGAGCTGTTTTTT. Translated, it gives CASSLINGRGMNTGELFF.

This chain uses TRBV30 with TRBJ1-2; 9 bases agree with TRBD1. With V trimmed by 0 bases and J by 8 bases, 1 base remained unmatched. CDR3 length equals 12 residues. From germline, CDR1 is GTSNPN and CDR2 SVGIG (reference sequence). CDR3 sequence: CAWSVTGGGYTF. The CDR3, as DNA: TGTGCCTGGAGTGTAACAGGGGGCGGCTACACCTTC.

The gene calls are TRBV7-6 and TRBJ1-1; 7 bases agree with TRBD1. The V and J ends lost 5 bases and 4 bases, in that order; junction bases with no gene match: 10. From germline, CDR1 is SGHVS and CDR2 FNYEAQ. The length of the CDR3 is 15 residues. The CDR3 loop is CASSKRQGRSTEAFF. Written as DNA, the CDR3 is TGTGCCAGCAGCAAACGACAGGGAAGGAGCACTGAAGCTTTCTTT.

The gene calls are TRBV5-6 and TRBJ2-5; the match to TRBD1 covers 8 bases. Losses at the gene ends were 3 bases for V and 5 bases for J; bases not matched to a gene: 12. This CDR3 spans 16 amino acids. CDR1 and CDR2 (germline): SGHDT, YYEEEE. CDR3 sequence: CASSSRTGSFDETQYF. CDR3 DNA: TGTGCCAGCAGCTCTCGGACAGGGAGTTTCGACGAGACCCAGTACTTC.

The chain links TRBV4-3 to TRBJ2-5; weak D call: TRBD2 (7 bases). CDR3 length: 16 residues. V was cut by 0 bases and J by 5 bases, with 16 bases left in between. Germline CDR1 is LGHNA and CDR2 is YSLEER. CDR3 region: CASSQDRGASGETQYF. The CDR3 DNA reads TGCGCCAGCAGCCAAGATCGGGGGGCTAGTGGGGAGACCCAGTACTTC.

The chain is built from TRBV11-3 and TRBJ2-3; TRBD1 agrees at 12 bases. The length of the CDR3 is 17 residues. With 6 bases clipped from V and 2 bases from J, the junction kept 9 bases outside the gene matches. Germline V CDR1 and CDR2: SGHNT, YENEEA. Here the CDR3 reads CASRKAGTGGVTDTQYF. The CDR3 DNA is TGTGCCAGCAGGAAAGCCGGGACAGGGGGCGTCACAGATACGCAGTATTTT. Looking up the rest from reference TRBV11-3 and TRBJ2-3 gives the full variable domain: EAGVVQSPRYKIIEKKQPVAFWCNPISGHNTLYWYLQNLGQGPELLIRYENEEAVDDSQLPKDRFSAERLKGVDSTLKIQPAELGDSAVYLCASRKAGTGGVTDTQYFGPGTRLTVL.

The chain combines TRBV28 with TRBJ1-2; D is perhaps TRBD1 (5 bases). Germline V gene data show CDR1 as MDHEN and CDR2 as SYDVKM. V was trimmed by 8 bases and J by 5 bases, leaving 21 bases between them. This CDR3 is built from 15 residues. The CDR3, as DNA: TGTGCCAGCTACACCGTTGGGGGATTAACTTATGGCTACACCTTC. Protein sequence: CASYTVGGLTYGYTF.

The V call is TRBV28, the J call TRBJ1-2, with D uncertain. Trimming stripped 4 bases from V and 6 bases from J, with 12 bases between. Germline V CDR1 and CDR2: MDHEN, SYDVKM. The CDR3 covers 13 residues. The CDR3 bases are TGTGCCAGCAGTTCGGACCCTTCTGATGGCTACACCTTC. This encodes CASSSDPSDGYTF.